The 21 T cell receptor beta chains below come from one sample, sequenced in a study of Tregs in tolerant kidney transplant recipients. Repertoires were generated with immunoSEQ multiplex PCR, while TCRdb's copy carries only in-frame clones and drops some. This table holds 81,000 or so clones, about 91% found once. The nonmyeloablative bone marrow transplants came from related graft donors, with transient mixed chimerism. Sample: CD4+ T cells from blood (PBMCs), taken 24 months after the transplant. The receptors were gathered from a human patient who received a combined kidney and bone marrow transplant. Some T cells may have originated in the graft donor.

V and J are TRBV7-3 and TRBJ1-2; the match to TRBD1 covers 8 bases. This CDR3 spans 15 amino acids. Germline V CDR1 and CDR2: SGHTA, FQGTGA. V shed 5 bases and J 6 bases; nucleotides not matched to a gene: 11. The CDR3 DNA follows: TGTGCCAGCAGCCTAAACGGACAGGGTGAGAATGGCTACACCTTC. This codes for CASSLNGQGENGYTF.

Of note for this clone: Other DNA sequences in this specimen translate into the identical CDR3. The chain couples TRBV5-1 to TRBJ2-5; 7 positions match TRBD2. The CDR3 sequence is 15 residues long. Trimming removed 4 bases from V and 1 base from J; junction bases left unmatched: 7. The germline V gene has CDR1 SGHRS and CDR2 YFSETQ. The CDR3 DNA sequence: TGCGCCAGCAGCACTCTCCCGGGGGGCCAAGAGACCCAGTACTTC. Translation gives CASSTLPGGQETQYF.

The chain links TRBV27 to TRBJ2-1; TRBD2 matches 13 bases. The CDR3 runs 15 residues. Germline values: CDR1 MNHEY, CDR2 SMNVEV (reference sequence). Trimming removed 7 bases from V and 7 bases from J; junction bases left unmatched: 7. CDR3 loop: CASKPGTSGINEQFF. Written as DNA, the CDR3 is TGTGCCAGCAAGCCCGGGACTAGCGGGATAAATGAGCAGTTCTTC.

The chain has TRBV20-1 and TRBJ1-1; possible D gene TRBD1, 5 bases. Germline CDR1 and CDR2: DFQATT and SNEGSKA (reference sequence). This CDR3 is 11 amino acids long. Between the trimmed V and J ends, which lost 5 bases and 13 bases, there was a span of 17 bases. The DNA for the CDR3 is TGCAGTGCTCGACAGATTCGGTCGGATTTCTTT. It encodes CSARQIRSDFF.

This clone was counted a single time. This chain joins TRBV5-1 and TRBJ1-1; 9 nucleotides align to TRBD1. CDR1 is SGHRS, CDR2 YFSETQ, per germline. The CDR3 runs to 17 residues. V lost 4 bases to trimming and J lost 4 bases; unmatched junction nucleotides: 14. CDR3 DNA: TGCGCCAGCAGCACGGGACCTGACAGGGGGATGACCACTGAAGCTTTCTTT. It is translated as CASSTGPDRGMTTEAFF.

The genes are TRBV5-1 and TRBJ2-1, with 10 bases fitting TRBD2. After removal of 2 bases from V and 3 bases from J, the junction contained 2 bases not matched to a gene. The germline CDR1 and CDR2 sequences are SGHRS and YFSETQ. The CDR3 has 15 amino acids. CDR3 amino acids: CASSLGTSVYNEQFF. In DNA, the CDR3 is TGCGCCAGCAGCTTAGGGACTAGCGTCTACAATGAGCAGTTCTTC.

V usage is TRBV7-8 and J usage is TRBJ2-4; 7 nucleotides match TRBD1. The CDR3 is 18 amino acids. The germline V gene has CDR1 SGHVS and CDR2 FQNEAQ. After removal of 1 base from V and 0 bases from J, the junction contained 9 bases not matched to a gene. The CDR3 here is CASSLDRTGWVAKNIQYF. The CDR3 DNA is TGTGCCAGCAGCTTAGACAGGACAGGCTGGGTAGCCAAAAACATTCAGTACTTC. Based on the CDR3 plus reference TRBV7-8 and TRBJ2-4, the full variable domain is GAGVSQSPRYKVAKRGQDVALRCDPISGHVSLFWYQQALGQGPEFLTYFQNEAQLDKSGLPSDRFFAERPEGSVSTLKIQRTQQEDSAVYLCASSLDRTGWVAKNIQYFGAGTRLSVL.

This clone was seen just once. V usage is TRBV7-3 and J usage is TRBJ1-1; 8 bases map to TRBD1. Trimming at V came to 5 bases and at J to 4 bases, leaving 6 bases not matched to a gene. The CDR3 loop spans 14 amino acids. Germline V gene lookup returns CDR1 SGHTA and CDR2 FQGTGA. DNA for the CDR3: TGTGCCAGCAGCGACAGGGGAGGTAGCACTGAAGCTTTCTTT. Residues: CASSDRGGSTEAFF.

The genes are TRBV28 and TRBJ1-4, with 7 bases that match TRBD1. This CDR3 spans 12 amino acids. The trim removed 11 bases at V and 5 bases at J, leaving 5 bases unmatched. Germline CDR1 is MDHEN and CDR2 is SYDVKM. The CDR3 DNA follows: TGTGCCGCCGGGACAGAAAATGAAAAACTGTTTTTT. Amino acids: CAAGTENEKLFF.

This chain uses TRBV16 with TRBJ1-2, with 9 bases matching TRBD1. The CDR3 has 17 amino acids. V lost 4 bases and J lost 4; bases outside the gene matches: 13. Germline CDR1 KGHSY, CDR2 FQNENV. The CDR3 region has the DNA TGTGCCAGCAGCCCGTCCCGGGACAGGGTCCGACTCTATGGCTACACCTTC. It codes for CASSPSRDRVRLYGYTF.

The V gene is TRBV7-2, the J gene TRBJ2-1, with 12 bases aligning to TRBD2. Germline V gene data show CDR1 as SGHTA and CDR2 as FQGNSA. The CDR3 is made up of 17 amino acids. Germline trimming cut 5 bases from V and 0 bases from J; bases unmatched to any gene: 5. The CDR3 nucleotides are TGTGCCAGCAGCGTCAGACTAGCGGGAGTCTCCTACAATGAGCAGTTCTTC. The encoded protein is CASSVRLAGVSYNEQFF.

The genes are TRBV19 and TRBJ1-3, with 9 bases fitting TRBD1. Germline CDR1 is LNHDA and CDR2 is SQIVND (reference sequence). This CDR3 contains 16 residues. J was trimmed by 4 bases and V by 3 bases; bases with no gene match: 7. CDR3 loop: CASSIWTGVVGNTIYF. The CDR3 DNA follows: TGTGCCAGTAGTATTTGGACAGGGGTAGTAGGAAACACCATATATTTT.

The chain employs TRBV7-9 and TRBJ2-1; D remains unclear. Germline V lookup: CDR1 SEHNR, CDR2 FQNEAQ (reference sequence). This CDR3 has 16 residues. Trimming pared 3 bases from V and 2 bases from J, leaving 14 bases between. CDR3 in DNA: TGTGCCAGCAGCTTGGCCCCAGGTCCGACCTACAATGAGCAGTTCTTC. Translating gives CASSLAPGPTYNEQFF. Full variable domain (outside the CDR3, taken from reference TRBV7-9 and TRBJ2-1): DTGVSQNPRHKITKRGQNVTFRCDPISEHNRLYWYRQTLGQGPEFLTYFQNEAQLEKSRLLSDRFSAERPKGSFSTLEIQRTEQGDSAMYLCASSLAPGPTYNEQFFGPGTRLTVL.

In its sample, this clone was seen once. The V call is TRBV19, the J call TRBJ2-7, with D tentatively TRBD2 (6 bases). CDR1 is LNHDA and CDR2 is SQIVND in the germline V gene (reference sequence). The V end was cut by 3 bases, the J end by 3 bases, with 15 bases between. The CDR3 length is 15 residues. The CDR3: CASSIRASAIYEQYF. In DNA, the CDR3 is TGTGCCAGTAGTATTAGGGCTAGCGCGATCTACGAGCAGTACTTC.

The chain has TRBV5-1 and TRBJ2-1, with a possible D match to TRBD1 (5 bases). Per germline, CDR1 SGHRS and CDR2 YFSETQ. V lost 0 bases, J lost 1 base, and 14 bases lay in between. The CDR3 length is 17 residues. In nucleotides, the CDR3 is TGCGCCAGCAGCTTGGCCAACGGCAGGGATTCCTACAATGAGCAGTTCTTC. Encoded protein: CASSLANGRDSYNEQFF.

Written as DNA, the CDR3 is TGTGCCAGCAGCACCCTTCTGCGGGAGGGCCTAAATGAGCAGTTCTTC. It yields the protein CASSTLLREGLNEQFF. This chain uses TRBV5-4 with TRBJ2-1; 9 nucleotides match TRBD2. From germline, CDR1 is SGHNT and CDR2 YYREEE (reference sequence). V was clipped by 4 bases and J by 7 bases; unmatched bases: 12. The CDR3 sequence is 16 residues long.

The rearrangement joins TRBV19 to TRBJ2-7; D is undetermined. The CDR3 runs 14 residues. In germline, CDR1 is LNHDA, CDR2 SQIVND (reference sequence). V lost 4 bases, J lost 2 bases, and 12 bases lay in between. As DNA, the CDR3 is TGTGCCAGTAGTAGGAGCGCTAACGCCTACGAGCAGTACTTC. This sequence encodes CASSRSANAYEQYF.

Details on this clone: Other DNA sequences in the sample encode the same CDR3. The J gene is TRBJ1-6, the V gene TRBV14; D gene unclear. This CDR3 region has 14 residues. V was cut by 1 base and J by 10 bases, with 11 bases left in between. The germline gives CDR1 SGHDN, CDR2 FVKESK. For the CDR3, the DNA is TGTGCCAGCAGCCAAGGGAGAGAGTACTCACCCCTCCACTTT. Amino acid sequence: CASSQGREYSPLHF.

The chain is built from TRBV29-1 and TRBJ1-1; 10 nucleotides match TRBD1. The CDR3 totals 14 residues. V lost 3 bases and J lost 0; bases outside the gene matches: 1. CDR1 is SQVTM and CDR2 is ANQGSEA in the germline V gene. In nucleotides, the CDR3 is TGCAGCGTTGAGGGACAGGGGATGAACACTGAAGCTTTCTTT. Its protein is CSVEGQGMNTEAFF.

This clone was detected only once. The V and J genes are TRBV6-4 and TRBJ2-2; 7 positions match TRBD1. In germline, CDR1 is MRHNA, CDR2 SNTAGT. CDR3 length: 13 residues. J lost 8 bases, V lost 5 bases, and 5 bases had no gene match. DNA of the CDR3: TGTGCCAGCAGTCCGGACAGGTCTGGGGAGCTGTTTTTT. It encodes CASSPDRSGELFF.

The CDR3: CASSSRLAGGYEQYF. The DNA for the CDR3 is TGTGCCAGCAGCTCAAGACTAGCGGGTGGTTACGAGCAGTACTTC. This chain links TRBV7-2 with TRBJ2-7; 10 bases align to TRBD2. The CDR3 contains 15 residues. The V segment lost 4 bases and the J segment 4 bases; nucleotides outside the gene matches: 7. Germline-derived CDR1 and CDR2 are SGHTA and FQGNSA.